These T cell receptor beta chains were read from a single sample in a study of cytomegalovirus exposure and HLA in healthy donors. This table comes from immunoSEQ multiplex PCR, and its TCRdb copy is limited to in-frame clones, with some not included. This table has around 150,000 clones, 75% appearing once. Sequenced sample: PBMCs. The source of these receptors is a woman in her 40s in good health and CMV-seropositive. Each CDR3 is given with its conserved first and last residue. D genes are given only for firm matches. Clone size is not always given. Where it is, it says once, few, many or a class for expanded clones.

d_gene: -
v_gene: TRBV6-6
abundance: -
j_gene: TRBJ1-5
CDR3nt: TGTGCCAGCAGTTACGGTAGACAGTCCCAGCAGCCCCAGCATTTT
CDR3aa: CASSYGRQSQQPQHF

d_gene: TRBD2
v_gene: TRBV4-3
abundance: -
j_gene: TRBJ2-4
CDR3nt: TGCGCCAGCAGCCAAGATCGGACTAGCGGGAGACCCATTCAGTGCTTC
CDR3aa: CASSQDRTSGRPIQCF

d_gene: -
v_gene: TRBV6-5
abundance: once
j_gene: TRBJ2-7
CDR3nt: TGTGCCAGCAGTCCGACTGGCAGCTCCTACGAGCAGTACTTC
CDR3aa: CASSPTGSSYEQYF

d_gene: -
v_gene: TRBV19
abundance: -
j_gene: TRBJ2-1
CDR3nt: TGTGCCAGTAGTAGAAGGCTCCTCGGGGACAATGAGCAGTTCTTC
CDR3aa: CASSRRLLGDNEQFF

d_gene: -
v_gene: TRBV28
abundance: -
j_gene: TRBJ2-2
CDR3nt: TGTGCCAGCAGGGATACGGGGGTCGGGGAGCTGTTTTTT
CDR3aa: CASRDTGVGELFF

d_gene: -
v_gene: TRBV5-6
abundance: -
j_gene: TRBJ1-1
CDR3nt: TGTGCCAGCAGGATTAGAACGAGACAATCGTGGGAGAGGAACACTGAAGCTTTCTTT
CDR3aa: CASRIRTRQSWERNTEAFF

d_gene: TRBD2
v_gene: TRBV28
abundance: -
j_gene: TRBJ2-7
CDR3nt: TGTGCCAGCAGTGTGACTAGCGGGAGTGGCTCCTACGAGCAGTACTTC
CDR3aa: CASSVTSGSGSYEQYF

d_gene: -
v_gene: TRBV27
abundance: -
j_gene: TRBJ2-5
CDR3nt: TGTGCCAGCAGGGCGCAGGGTCGAGAGACCCAGTACTTC
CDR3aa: CASRAQGRETQYF

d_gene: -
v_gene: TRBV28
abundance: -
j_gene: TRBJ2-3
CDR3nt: TGTGCCAGCAGGAAAATGGGACTGGCTAGCACAGATACGCAGTATTTT
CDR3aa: CASRKMGLASTDTQYF

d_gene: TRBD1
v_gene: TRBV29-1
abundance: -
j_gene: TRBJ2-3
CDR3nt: TGCAGCGTTGAAGATTGGGGGACAGACAGCACAGATACGCAGTATTTT
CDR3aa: CSVEDWGTDSTDTQYF

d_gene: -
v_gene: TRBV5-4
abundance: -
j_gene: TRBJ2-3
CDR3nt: TGTGCCAGCAGCCCCGGGGGTGGAGATACGCAGTATTTT
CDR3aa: CASSPGGGDTQYF